This entry lists 13 T cell receptor beta chains sequenced from one sample in a study of blood T cells in healthy people across ages. Primed by a sample-barcoded 5' primer and a J-beta primer mix, a second PCR proceeded for about 6 to 11 cycles. TCRdb passed the 5' RACE reads through MiXCR, listing each CDR3 protein once. The data contain hundreds of thousands of distinct CDR3 sequences, around 50% of them seen just once; the ten biggest clones take up 15% to 20%. Specimen: blood. These receptors all stem from an elderly man in good health.

The table lists this clonotype with a few counts. The chain carries TRBV7-3 and TRBJ2-1; a possible D gene is TRBD2 (6 bases). CDR1 SGHTA and CDR2 FQGTGA come from the germline V gene. The CDR3 has 15 residues. The V and J ends lost 1 base and 8 bases respectively, with 15 bases between them. In DNA form, the CDR3 reads TGTGCCAGCAGCTTAATGGGCGGGACCGACCATGAGCAGTTCTTC. Residues: CASSLMGGTDHEQFF.

Only a few counts were recorded for this clonotype. The chain joins TRBV7-6 to TRBJ2-1, with D possibly matching TRBD1 (5 bases). V was shortened by 1 base and J by 4 bases, with 17 bases between the two germline ends. This CDR3 comprises 17 residues. CDR1 and CDR2 (germline): SGHVS, FNYEAQ. The CDR3 DNA is TGTGCCAGCAGCTTAGAAGCAGGGTCCCTCTCGTACAATGAGCAGTTCTTC. It specifies CASSLEAGSLSYNEQFF.

The V gene is TRBV5-6, the J gene TRBJ1-2; 8 bases are shared with TRBD1. The germline gives CDR1 SGHDT, CDR2 YYEEEE. There are 13 residues in the CDR3. J gave up 6 bases and V 4 bases, and 5 bases lay outside the gene matches. The CDR3 DNA sequence: TGTGCCAGCAGCCTACCGACAGGGGATGGCTACACCTTC. It is translated as CASSLPTGDGYTF.

The rearrangement joins TRBV10-3 to TRBJ2-5; no clear D. CDR3 size: 14 residues. Germline CDR1 is ENHRY and CDR2 is SYGVKD. Between the trimmed V and J ends, which lost 0 bases and 11 bases, there was a span of 16 bases. The CDR3 region is CAISESTPSNEQYF. CDR3 DNA sequence: TGTGCCATCAGTGAGTCGACCCCCTCCAATGAGCAGTACTTC.

V and J are TRBV7-2 and TRBJ1-2, with 9 positions matching TRBD1. From germline, CDR1 is SGHTA and CDR2 FQGNSA. After removal of 4 bases from V and 8 bases from J, the junction contained 20 bases not matched to a gene. The CDR3 has 18 amino acids. DNA of the CDR3: TGTGCCAGCAGCTCTCCCGGGACAGGGCCATCCCGGTCGGGGGGCTACACCTTC. Protein product: CASSSPGTGPSRSGGYTF.

The chain employs TRBV20-1 and TRBJ2-1; tentative D call: TRBD1 (6 bases). V lost 0 bases and J 7 bases, leaving 16 bases between the germline ends. Germline assignment: CDR1 DFQATT and CDR2 SNEGSKA (reference sequence). The CDR3 is 15 amino acids. DNA for the CDR3: TGCAGTGCTAGAGATTTAACAGGCCAGGGGAATGAGCAGTTCTTC. Residues: CSARDLTGQGNEQFF.

The chain combines TRBV27 with TRBJ2-7, with D possibly being TRBD2 (7 bases). The CDR3 loop spans 15 amino acids. With 2 bases removed from V and 2 bases from J, the gap between germline ends came to 13 bases. Germline V gene sequence: CDR1 MNHEY, CDR2 SMNVEV (reference sequence). CDR3 residues: CASSLKAGATYEQYF. DNA for the CDR3: TGTGCCAGCAGTTTAAAGGCGGGGGCGACCTACGAGCAGTACTTC.

This sequence joins TRBV29-1 and TRBJ2-1; weak D call: TRBD2 (5 bases). Trimming pared 3 bases from V and 2 bases from J, leaving 11 bases between. Germline CDR1 SQVTM, CDR2 ANQGSEA. This CDR3 has 14 residues. The CDR3 here is CSVDASMAYNEQFF. CDR3 nucleotides: TGCAGCGTTGATGCTAGCATGGCCTACAATGAGCAGTTCTTC.

The genes are TRBV29-1 and TRBJ2-6; weak D call: TRBD1 (5 bases). The CDR3 length is 15 residues. The ends were cut back, 5 bases at V and 18 bases at J, with 29 bases in the middle. Germline loops: CDR1 SQVTM, CDR2 ANQGSEA. CDR3 bases: TGCAGCGTTTCCACGGCCCCCTCTGGGGCCAACGCCCAGACTTTC. Its translation is CSVSTAPSGANAQTF.

CDR3 sequence: CASSDAPAGLIYYGYTF. CDR3 DNA sequence: TGTGCCAGCAGTGATGCGCCGGCCGGGCTCATTTACTATGGCTACACCTTC. The chain has TRBV12-3 or TRBV12-4 and TRBJ1-2; D is unclear. This CDR3 has 17 residues. V lost 5 bases and J lost 3, with 22 bases in between.

J is TRBJ2-2 and V is TRBV5-4, with 11 nucleotides matching TRBD2. V was pared by 4 bases and J by 3 bases, with 5 bases of the junction left unmatched. Germline V gives CDR1 SGHNT, CDR2 YYREEE (reference sequence). This CDR3 has 16 amino acids. CDR3: CASSGGLADYTGELFF. CDR3 bases: TGTGCCAGCAGCGGGGGACTAGCGGATTACACCGGGGAGCTGTTTTTT.

This clonotype was seen more than once but under ten times. An end of the junction differs from the germline gene, which may be a read error. V and J are TRBV4-3 and TRBJ1-1; D might be TRBD1 (6 bases). Germline V CDR1 and CDR2: LGHNA, YSLEER. This CDR3 has 13 residues. CDR3 nucleotide sequence: TGTGCCAGCAGCCAGGGGTCTAACACTGAAGCTTTCTTT. Its translation is CASSQGSNTEAFF.

V is TRBV29-1 and J is TRBJ1-2; D call uncertain. Trimming stripped 3 bases from V and 1 base from J, with 9 bases between. Looked up from germline, CDR1 is SQVTM and CDR2 is ANQGSEA. This CDR3 is built from 13 residues. CDR3 region: CSVEENFNYGYTF. The CDR3 DNA follows: TGCAGCGTTGAGGAAAATTTTAACTATGGCTACACCTTC.